The 30 T cell receptor beta chains reported below all come from one sample, sequenced in a study of blood T cell repertoires in COVID-19. Data came from immunoSEQ multiplex PCR; TCRdb stores just in-frame clones and leaves some out. This sample carries fewer than 350,000 clones, around nine tenths of them seen once, and the ten largest clones take approximately 8.8%. Sequencing input: PBMCs or T cells enriched from blood (not recorded which). The source of these receptors is a middle-aged woman who had recovered from COVID-19.

The chain recombines TRBV5-1 with TRBJ2-5; 15 bases line up with TRBD2. Trimming removed 4 bases from V and 2 bases from J; junction bases left unmatched: 6. Germline lookup yields CDR1 SGHRS and CDR2 YFSETQ. This CDR3 has 17 amino acids. CDR3 region: CASSQGLAGGLQETQYF. The CDR3 DNA is TGCGCCAGCAGCCAGGGACTAGCGGGAGGATTACAAGAGACCCAGTACTTC.

The V gene is TRBV6-5, the J gene TRBJ1-5, with D perhaps matching TRBD1 (5 bases). Trimming left V 2 bases short and J 0 bases short, with 8 bases between. The length of the CDR3 is 15 residues. Per the germline V gene, CDR1 is MNHEY and CDR2 is SVGAGI. The CDR3 loop is CASSYGQGSNQPQHF. In DNA form, the CDR3 reads TGTGCCAGCAGTTACGGGCAGGGTAGCAATCAGCCCCAGCATTTT.

The V call is TRBV28, the J call TRBJ1-2, with D unclear. Germline CDR1 MDHEN, CDR2 SYDVKM. The CDR3 length is 15 residues. V lost 7 bases and J 0 bases, leaving 15 bases between the germline ends. The CDR3 region has the DNA TGTGCCAGCAATTGGAGGGATACCACTAACTATGGCTACACCTTC. Protein: CASNWRDTTNYGYTF.

This clone appeared once. This chain links TRBV5-1 with TRBJ2-3; TRBD2 is a possible D gene (5 bases). Germline assignment: CDR1 SGHRS and CDR2 YFSETQ. CDR3 length: 16 residues. Between the trimmed V and J ends, which lost 0 bases and 0 bases, there was a span of 11 bases. CDR3 sequence: CASSLAGLASTDTQYF. The CDR3 DNA sequence: TGCGCCAGCAGCTTGGCCGGCCTAGCTAGCACAGATACGCAGTATTTT.

This rearrangement joins TRBV19 to TRBJ1-1; 9 bases match TRBD1. CDR1 and CDR2 from the germline V gene are LNHDA and SQIVND (reference sequence). Losses at the gene ends were 4 bases for V and 5 bases for J; bases not matched to a gene: 8. The CDR3 has 15 residues. The DNA for the CDR3 is TGTGCCAGTAGTAATATAGACAGGGGGAGAACTGAAGCTTTCTTT. It translates to CASSNIDRGRTEAFF.

J is TRBJ2-7 and V is TRBV7-2; 12 bases align to TRBD1. Germline CDR1 reads SGHTA; CDR2 reads FQGNSA. V shed 1 base, J shed 5 bases, and the junction held 3 bases outside the gene matches. The CDR3 sequence is 15 residues long. As DNA, the CDR3 is TGTGCCAGCAGCTTAGAGGGACAGGGGGCGAACGAGCAGTACTTC. It codes for CASSLEGQGANEQYF.

This rearrangement joins TRBV27 to TRBJ1-4, with D possibly TRBD1 on 6 matching bases. With 1 base removed from V and 6 bases from J, the gap between germline ends came to 6 bases. Germline V gene sequence: CDR1 MNHEY, CDR2 SMNVEV (reference sequence). This CDR3 has 13 amino acids. This chain's CDR3 is CASSLYRDEKLFF. The CDR3 DNA sequence: TGTGCCAGCAGTTTATACAGGGATGAAAAACTGTTTTTT.

V usage is TRBV9 and J usage is TRBJ2-6, with unresolved D. In germline, CDR1 is SGDLS, CDR2 YYNGEE. This CDR3 comprises 17 residues. V was clipped by 2 bases and J by 3 bases, with 15 bases between them. CDR3 loop: CASSVRQEGGGANVLTF. The CDR3 coding sequence is TGTGCCAGCAGCGTGAGGCAAGAAGGTGGTGGGGCCAACGTCCTGACTTTC.

This sequence joins TRBV5-4 and TRBJ1-4; the match to TRBD1 covers 9 bases. The junction had 5 bases not matched to a gene; V was cut back by 3 bases and J by 8 bases. Germline V gene data show CDR1 as SGHNT and CDR2 as YYREEE (reference sequence). This CDR3 is built from 14 residues. In DNA form, the CDR3 reads TGTGCCAGCAGCTCGGGACAGGGTGGAGAAAAACTGTTTTTT. Translating it yields CASSSGQGGEKLFF.

In this sample, this clone turned up many times. The chain is built from TRBV11-3 and TRBJ1-1; possible D gene TRBD1, 5 bases. The ends were cut back, 5 bases at V and 4 bases at J, with 11 bases in the middle. CDR3 size: 13 residues. Germline V lookup: CDR1 SGHNT, CDR2 YENEEA. CDR3 in DNA: TGTGCCAGCAGCCGGCGACAGACCACTGAAGCTTTCTTT. Translating gives CASSRRQTTEAFF. The whole variable domain, remainder taken from reference TRBV11-3 and TRBJ1-1, is EAGVVQSPRYKIIEKKQPVAFWCNPISGHNTLYWYLQNLGQGPELLIRYENEEAVDDSQLPKDRFSAERLKGVDSTLKIQPAELGDSAVYLCASSRRQTTEAFFGQGTRLTVV.

The J gene is TRBJ1-3, the V gene TRBV7-2, with D possibly matching TRBD1 (5 bases). Germline V CDR1 and CDR2: SGHTA, FQGNSA. The CDR3 is 15 amino acids. Trimming stripped 2 bases from V and 1 base from J, with 9 bases between. CDR3 loop: CASSLSAGSGNTIYF. The CDR3 DNA sequence: TGTGCCAGCAGCTTATCGGCAGGGTCTGGAAACACCATATATTTT.

This sequence joins TRBV28 and TRBJ1-5, with D tentatively TRBD1 (5 bases). Germline assignment: CDR1 MDHEN and CDR2 SYDVKM. The V end lost 11 bases, the J end lost 2 bases, and 16 bases lay between the germline ends. This CDR3 has 14 amino acids. CDR3 bases: TGTGCCTTGGGGGGAGGGCCGGGCAATCAGCCCCAGCATTTT. Translating it yields CALGGGPGNQPQHF.

V usage is TRBV7-9 and J usage is TRBJ2-1, with D possibly being TRBD1 (6 bases). Per the germline V gene, CDR1 is SEHNR and CDR2 is FQNEAQ (reference sequence). The CDR3 has 15 residues. V was pared by 5 bases and J by 3 bases, with 14 bases between. CDR3 in DNA: TGTGCCAGCAGCCCAGGCAGGGGTAGCTACAATGAGCAGTTCTTC. This sequence encodes CASSPGRGSYNEQFF.

For this clone: Other DNA sequences in the sample encode the same CDR3. The rearrangement links TRBV19 to TRBJ1-6; D unclear. V lost 1 base and J 8 bases, leaving 6 bases between the germline ends. CDR1 and CDR2 from the germline V gene are LNHDA and SQIVND (reference sequence). The CDR3 sequence is 13 residues long. This CDR3 reads CASSIASDSPLHF. CDR3 coding DNA: TGTGCCAGTAGTATAGCTTCCGATTCACCCCTCCACTTT. Variable domain in full (rest from reference TRBV19 and TRBJ1-6): DGGITQSPKYLFRKEGQNVTLSCEQNLNHDAMYWYRQDPGQGLRLIYYSQIVNDFQKGDIAEGYSVSREKKESFPLTVTSAQKNPTAFYLCASSIASDSPLHFGNGTRLTVT.

The V call is TRBV6-6, the J call TRBJ2-7, with 7 bases aligning to TRBD1. With V trimmed by 6 bases and J by 2 bases, 7 bases remained unmatched. The CDR3 consists of 14 residues. Germline CDR1 and CDR2: MNHNY and SVGAGI (reference sequence). The CDR3 DNA reads TGTGCCAGCAGACAACAGGGGATCCCCTACGAGCAGTACTTC. This translates into CASRQQGIPYEQYF.

J is TRBJ1-6 and V is TRBV30; D possibly corresponds to TRBD1 (5 bases). Per germline, CDR1 GTSNPN and CDR2 SVGIG (reference sequence). V was trimmed by 3 bases and J by 6 bases, leaving 12 bases between them. CDR3 length equals 14 residues. The CDR3 is CAWSYDSSNSPLHF. The CDR3 DNA sequence: TGTGCCTGGAGCTACGACAGCAGTAATTCACCCCTCCACTTT.

The V gene is TRBV11-2, the J gene TRBJ1-4; D remains ambiguous. CDR1 is SGHAT and CDR2 is FQNNGV in the germline V gene. This CDR3 has 14 amino acids. V was cut by 5 bases and J by 2 bases, with 9 bases left in between. As DNA, the CDR3 is TGTGCCAGCAGCGGTCGGGTTACTAATGAAAAACTGTTTTTT. This translates into CASSGRVTNEKLFF.

The chain uses TRBV18 and TRBJ2-7; 7 positions match TRBD1. Trimming cost V 3 bases and J 2 bases; bases outside gene matches: 7. The CDR3 covers 15 residues. The germline CDR1 and CDR2 sequences are KGHSH and LQKENI. The CDR3: CASSPQDRRTYEQYF. Written as DNA, the CDR3 is TGTGCCAGCTCACCTCAGGACAGGCGGACCTACGAGCAGTACTTC. The full variable domain, with the rest looked up from reference TRBV18 and TRBJ2-7, is NAGVMQNPRHLVRRRGQEARLRCSPMKGHSHVYWYRQLPEEGLKFMVYLQKENIIDESGMPKERFSAEFPKEGPSILRIQQVVRGDSAAYFCASSPQDRRTYEQYFGPGTRLTVT.

This clone showed up just a few times. The chain has TRBV10-3 and TRBJ2-1, with D possibly matching TRBD2 (5 bases). Germline CDR1 ENHRY, CDR2 SYGVKD. Trimming took off 2 bases at V and 0 bases at J, with 17 bases between the two ends. The CDR3 consists of 18 residues. The CDR3 bases are TGTGCCATCAGTGAGACTAGACGGGATTGGAGCTCCTACAATGAGCAGTTCTTC. Encoded protein: CAISETRRDWSSYNEQFF.

The chain uses TRBV5-4 and TRBJ2-5; a possible D gene is TRBD2 (6 bases). The V gene lost 5 bases and the J gene lost 5 bases, with 22 bases spanning the gap. This CDR3 contains 16 residues. CDR1 is SGHNT and CDR2 is YYREEE in the germline V gene (reference sequence). This chain's CDR3 is CASRERGGTSGETQYF. The CDR3 nucleotides read TGTGCCAGCAGGGAACGCGGCGGGACGAGTGGGGAGACCCAGTACTTC.

The chain couples TRBV9 to TRBJ1-1; D is ambiguous. The CDR3 loop spans 13 amino acids. V lost 0 bases and J lost 8, with 11 bases in between. Germline-derived CDR1 and CDR2 are SGDLS and YYNGEE. CDR3 region: CASSVDTVLEAFF. The CDR3 DNA reads as TGTGCCAGCAGCGTAGATACAGTCCTAGAAGCTTTCTTT. Full variable domain (outside the CDR3, taken from reference TRBV9 and TRBJ1-1): DSGVTQTPKHLITATGQRVTLRCSPRSGDLSVYWYQQSLDQGLQFLIQYYNGEERAKGNILERFSAQQFPDLHSELNLSSLELGDSALYFCASSVDTVLEAFFGQGTRLTVV.

A note on this clone: The identical CDR3 is also encoded by other nucleotide sequences in the sample. V gene TRBV19 combines with J gene TRBJ2-1; possibly TRBD2 for D (5 bases). Trimming stripped 4 bases from V and 0 bases from J, with 10 bases between. The CDR3 consists of 15 residues. Germline CDR1 reads LNHDA; CDR2 reads SQIVND (reference sequence). The CDR3 loop is CASSSSGSSYNEQFF. The CDR3, as DNA: TGTGCCAGTAGTAGCAGTGGGAGCTCCTACAATGAGCAGTTCTTC.

J is TRBJ2-7 and V is TRBV9; D not resolved. There are 14 residues in the CDR3. The germline CDR1 and CDR2 sequences are SGDLS and YYNGEE. V was shortened by 3 bases and J by 7 bases, with 17 bases between the two germline ends. CDR3 in amino acids: CASSALQSQREQYF. The CDR3 nucleotides read TGTGCCAGCAGCGCCTTACAGTCGCAAAGGGAGCAGTACTTC.

The V gene is TRBV10-1, the J gene TRBJ2-3; a possible D gene is TRBD1 (6 bases). V was trimmed by 0 bases and J by 1 base, leaving 11 bases between them. The CDR3 runs to 16 residues. From germline, CDR1 is WNHNN and CDR2 SYGVQD (reference sequence). The CDR3 DNA is TGCGCCAGCAGTGAGTCTACACAGGGAGGCACAGATACGCAGTATTTT. This translates into CASSESTQGGTDTQYF.

The table lists this clone with a few counts. The chain has TRBV25-1 and TRBJ1-2; D unclear. V shed 3 bases and J shed 7 bases, with 12 bases lying between them. CDR1 and CDR2 (germline): MGHDK, SYGVNS. CDR3 length: 13 residues. The CDR3 sequence: CASSERTAGGYTF. DNA of the CDR3: TGTGCCAGCAGTGAGAGAACGGCGGGTGGCTACACCTTC.

The rearrangement joins TRBV25-1 to TRBJ1-4, with 7 bases that match TRBD1. J was trimmed by 6 bases and V by 6 bases; bases with no gene match: 7. Germline V gives CDR1 MGHDK, CDR2 SYGVNS. The CDR3 consists of 14 residues. CDR3 DNA: TGTGCCAGCAGCCCCGACAGGGTAGATGAAAAACTGTTTTTT. It is translated as CASSPDRVDEKLFF.

The rearrangement links TRBV6-5 to TRBJ1-2; D is ambiguous. Trimming shortened V by 2 bases and J by 5 bases, and 15 bases separated the two germline ends. CDR3 length: 15 residues. Germline lookup yields CDR1 MNHEY and CDR2 SVGAGI. The DNA of the CDR3 is TGTGCCAGCAGTTACGGTTCAGCGGACTATTATGGCTACACCTTC. As protein: CASSYGSADYYGYTF.

The chain links TRBV9 to TRBJ2-1, with TRBD1 identical over 8 bases. J gave up 1 base and V 4 bases, and 4 bases lay outside the gene matches. CDR3 length equals 15 residues. Per the germline V gene, CDR1 is SGDLS and CDR2 is YYNGEE. The CDR3 here is CASSPRQGSYNEQFF. The CDR3 nucleotides are TGTGCCAGCAGCCCCCGACAGGGGTCCTACAATGAGCAGTTCTTC.

The rearrangement uses TRBV6-5 and TRBJ1-1, with D tentatively TRBD1 (6 bases). Germline V gene lookup returns CDR1 MNHEY and CDR2 SVGAGI. The CDR3 sequence is 13 residues long. Trimming stripped 7 bases from V and 5 bases from J, with 14 bases between. The CDR3, as DNA: TGTGCCAGCACGGGACAAAAGTTTACTGAAGCTTTCTTT. Translated: CASTGQKFTEAFF.

The chain is built from TRBV5-1 and TRBJ1-3; D is undetermined. The CDR3 length is 14 residues. V was cut by 0 bases and J by 4 bases, with 8 bases left in between. Germline loops: CDR1 SGHRS, CDR2 YFSETQ. CDR3: CASSLDTAGNTIYF. The CDR3 bases are TGCGCCAGCAGCTTGGACACCGCCGGAAACACCATATATTTT.